Listed below are T cell receptor beta chains from one sample, sequenced in a study of T cells in Graves' hyperthyroidism and ophthalmopathy. TCRdb independently ran MiXCR on the multiplex PCR reads; one entry per CDR3 protein. The sample includes roughly 520,000 distinct CDR3 sequences, roughly a quarter of them seen just once. Material for sequencing was blood. The receptors stem from a woman in her 30s with Graves' ophthalmopathy. The CDR3 runs from the conserved cysteine through the conserved F or W. The D gene is left open where the match is weak. The size field is filled for only some rows; it gives once, few, many or a size class.

v_call	j_call	clone_size	d_call	cdr3_nt	cdr3_aa
TRBV6-5	TRBJ1-1	many	TRBD1	TGTGCCAGCAGTTACGCGACAGGGACCACTGAAGCTTTCTTT	CASSYATGTTEAFF
TRBV12-3/TRBV12-4	TRBJ2-2	many	TRBD1	TGTGCCAGCGGTGGACAGGGAGGCACCGGGGAGCTGTTTTTT	CASGGQGGTGELFF
TRBV12-3/TRBV12-4	TRBJ1-1	many	NA	TGTGCCAGCAGGTCCCAATCACTGAACACTGAAGCTTTCTTT	CASRSQSLNTEAFF
TRBV18	TRBJ1-5	many	NA	TGTGCCAGCTCACCAGGGCTTGGGAATCAGCCCCAGCATTTT	CASSPGLGNQPQHF
TRBV6-2/TRBV6-3	TRBJ1-1	few	TRBD1	TGTGCCAGCAGTATACGAACCGGGACAGGGACTTTAGCTTTCTTT	CASSIRTGTGTLAFF
TRBV7-9	TRBJ2-7	NA	NA	TGTGCCAGCAGCTTATACACCGGGACCGGGGACGAGCAGTACTTC	CASSLYTGTGDEQYF
TRBV12-3/TRBV12-4	TRBJ2-7	many	TRBD2	TGTGCCAGCGGAACAGCGGGGCTCTCCTACGAGCAGTACTTC	CASGTAGLSYEQYF
TRBV7-9	TRBJ1-1	many	NA	TGTGCCAGCAGCTTAGGGTTGGCCTCGGGGGAAGCTTTCTTT	CASSLGLASGEAFF
TRBV29-1	TRBJ1-5	many	NA	TGCAGCGTTGTGGTAGGGGGTGCCAATCAGCCCCAGCATTTT	CSVVVGGANQPQHF
TRBV6-1	TRBJ1-2	few	NA	TGTGCCAGCAGTGGGGGCCTGGGGGCTGCCCTCTATGGCTACACCTTC	CASSGGLGAALYGYTF
TRBV2	TRBJ1-2	once	TRBD1	TGTGCCAGCAGGGACAGGGGTGGCGCCTATGGCTACACCTTC	CASRDRGGAYGYTF
TRBV11-2	TRBJ2-7	many	NA	TGTGCCAGCAGCTTAGATCGGTTGAACGAGCAGTACTTC	CASSLDRLNEQYF
TRBV12-3/TRBV12-4	TRBJ1-1	NA	NA	TGTGCCAGCAGTTTAGGTGGCAGGGTGAGGGGAACTGAAGCTTTCTTT	CASSLGGRVRGTEAFF
TRBV11-2	TRBJ2-7	many	NA	TGTGCCAGCAGCTCGCGAAGGGATCTGATTCCTACCCCCTACGAGCAGTACTTC	CASSSRRDLIPTPYEQYF
TRBV9	TRBJ2-2	many	TRBD2	TGTGCCAGCAGCGTAGGACTAGCGGCCAACACCGGGGAGCTGTTTTTT	CASSVGLAANTGELFF
TRBV7-8	TRBJ1-1	many	TRBD1	TGTGCCAGCAGCTTAGACAGGGGGCTGGTTGGCACTGAAGCTTTCTTT	CASSLDRGLVGTEAFF
TRBV6-1	TRBJ2-7	NA	TRBD2	TGTGCCAGCGGTCCTAGCGGGAACGGTGAGCAGTACTTC	CASGPSGNGEQYF
TRBV2	TRBJ1-1	many	NA	NA	CASILGPEGTEAFF
TRBV20-1	TRBJ1-1	many	TRBD1	TGCAGTGCTAGAGTTACAGGGGTGGGTACTGAAGCTTTCTTT	CSARVTGVGTEAFF
TRBV5-1	TRBJ2-7	many	TRBD1	TGCGCCAGCAGCTCCGCAACCGGGACAGTTACCTACGAGCAGTACTTC	CASSSATGTVTYEQYF
TRBV2	TRBJ1-3	many	NA	TGTGCCAGCAGTGAAGGTTCTGGAAACACCATATATTTT	CASSEGSGNTIYF
TRBV20-1	TRBJ2-5	many	TRBD2	TGCAGTGCTAGAAAGATTTCTAGCGGGGGGTACCAAGAGACCCAGTACTTC	CSARKISSGGYQETQYF
TRBV7-9	TRBJ1-2	many	TRBD1	TGTGCCAGCAGCTTAACAGGGGGCGATTATGGCTACACCTTC	CASSLTGGDYGYTF
TRBV12-3/TRBV12-4	TRBJ2-7	NA	NA	TGTGCCAGCAGTCCTCTCCCACGCTACGAGCAGTACTTC	CASSPLPRYEQYF
TRBV2	TRBJ2-2	many	TRBD2	TGTGCCAGCAGTGAAAGTCGACTAGCGGGGGGGATCCCCGGGGAGCTGTTTTTT	CASSESRLAGGIPGELFF
TRBV7-6	TRBJ2-2	few	TRBD1	TGTGCCAGCAGCCAGGGACAGGGGCTAACCGGGGAGCTGTGTTTT	CASSQGQGLTGELCF
TRBV2	TRBJ1-5	many	TRBD1	TGTGCCAGCAGGACACAGGGGACCCAGCCCCAGCATTTT	CASRTQGTQPQHF
TRBV6-2/TRBV6-3	TRBJ1-3	many	NA	TGTGCCACCCGGCGATTAGTTGTGGAGGACCCCTCTGGAAACACCATATATTTT	CATRRLVVEDPSGNTIYF
TRBV28	TRBJ1-5	NA	TRBD1	TGTGCCAGCAGCAAATCGGGACAGGGGTATCAGCCCCAGCATTTT	CASSKSGQGYQPQHF
TRBV7-8	TRBJ2-7	NA	NA	TGTGCCAGCAGCTTAGGTGGACCAACGACCTACGAGCAGTACTTC	CASSLGGPTTYEQYF
TRBV29-1	TRBJ2-2	many	NA	TGCAGCGTTGAAGATTGGACCGGGGAGCTGTTTTTT	CSVEDWTGELFF
TRBV20-1	TRBJ2-7	NA	NA	TGCAGTGCTAGGGTAGCGACGACCTACGAGCAGTACTTC	CSARVATTYEQYF
TRBV10-3	TRBJ2-5	many	TRBD1	TGTGCCATCAGTGAGGACAGGGGGCGAGAGACCCAGTACTTC	CAISEDRGRETQYF
TRBV6-1	TRBJ2-7	few	TRBD1	TGTGCCAGCAGAAAGGCAGGGGGAAGCTACGAGCAGTACTTC	CASRKAGGSYEQYF
TRBV4-3	TRBJ2-7	few	NA	TGCGCCAGCAGCCAAGGTCCCAGGTCATACGGGCAGTACTTC	CASSQGPRSYGQYF
TRBV11-2	TRBJ2-7	NA	TRBD2	TGTGCCAGCAGCTTAGATCGAGCTAGCGGGTATTACGAGCAGTACTTC	CASSLDRASGYYEQYF
TRBV3-1	TRBJ1-2	NA	NA	TGTGCCAGCAGCCACAGAGAGGGGGTTTATGGCTACACCTTC	CASSHREGVYGYTF
TRBV30	TRBJ2-4	many	TRBD1	TGTGCCTGGAGTGACGGACAGGCGCTAGCCAAAAACATTAAGTACTTC	CAWSDGQALAKNIKYF
TRBV20-1	TRBJ1-3	many	NA	TGCAGTGCTAGCAACCCGACAGGATGGAACACCATATATTTT	CSASNPTGWNTIYF
TRBV5-6	TRBJ1-1	many	NA	TGTGCCGGGTCGTCCGGGTTTGACACTGAAGCTTTCTTT	CAGSSGFDTEAFF
TRBV7-2	TRBJ2-7	many	NA	TGTGCCAGCAGCAGCGCCCTGGGGCCTTTAACCTCCTACGAGCAGTACTTC	CASSSALGPLTSYEQYF
TRBV6-1	TRBJ1-2	NA	NA	TGTGCCAGCACCGAAAAGGGTTATGGCTACACCTTC	CASTEKGYGYTF